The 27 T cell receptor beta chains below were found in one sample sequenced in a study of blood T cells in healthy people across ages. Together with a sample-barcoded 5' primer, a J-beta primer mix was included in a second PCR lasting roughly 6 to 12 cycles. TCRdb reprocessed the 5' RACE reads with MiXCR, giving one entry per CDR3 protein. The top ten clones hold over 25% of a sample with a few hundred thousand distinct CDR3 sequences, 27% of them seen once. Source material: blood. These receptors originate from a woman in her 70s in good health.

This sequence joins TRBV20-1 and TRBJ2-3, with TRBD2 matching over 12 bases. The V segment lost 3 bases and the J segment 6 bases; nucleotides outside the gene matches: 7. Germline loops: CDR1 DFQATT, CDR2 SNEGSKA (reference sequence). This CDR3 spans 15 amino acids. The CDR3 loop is CSARRTSGMGDTQYF. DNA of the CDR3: TGCAGTGCTAGGCGGACTAGCGGGATGGGGGATACGCAGTATTTT.

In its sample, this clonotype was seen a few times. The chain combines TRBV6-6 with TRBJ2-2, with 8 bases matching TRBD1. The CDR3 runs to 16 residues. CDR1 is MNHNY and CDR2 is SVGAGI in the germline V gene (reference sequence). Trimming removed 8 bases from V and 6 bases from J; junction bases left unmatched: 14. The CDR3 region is CASSSPGAGGPGELFF. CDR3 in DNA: TGTGCCAGCTCTTCCCCCGGTGCAGGGGGCCCCGGGGAGCTGTTTTTT.

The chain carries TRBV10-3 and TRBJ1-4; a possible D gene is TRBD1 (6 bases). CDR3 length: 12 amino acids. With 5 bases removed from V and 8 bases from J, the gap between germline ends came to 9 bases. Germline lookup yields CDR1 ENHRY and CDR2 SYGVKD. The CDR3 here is CAISSDREKLFF. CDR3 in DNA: TGTGCCATCAGTTCAGACAGGGAAAAACTGTTTTTT.

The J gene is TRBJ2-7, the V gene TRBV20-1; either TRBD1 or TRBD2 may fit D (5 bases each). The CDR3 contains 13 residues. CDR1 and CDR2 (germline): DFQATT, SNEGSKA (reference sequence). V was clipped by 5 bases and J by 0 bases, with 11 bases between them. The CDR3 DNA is TGCAGTGCTCTGTCAGGGAGCTCCTACGAGCAGTACTTC. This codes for CSALSGSSYEQYF.

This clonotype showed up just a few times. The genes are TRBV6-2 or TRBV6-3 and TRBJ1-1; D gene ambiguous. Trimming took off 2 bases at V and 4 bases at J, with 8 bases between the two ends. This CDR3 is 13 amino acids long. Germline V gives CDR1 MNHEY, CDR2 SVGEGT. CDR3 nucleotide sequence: TGTGCCAGCAGTTACCGCCCGGGCACTGAAGCTTTCTTT. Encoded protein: CASSYRPGTEAFF.

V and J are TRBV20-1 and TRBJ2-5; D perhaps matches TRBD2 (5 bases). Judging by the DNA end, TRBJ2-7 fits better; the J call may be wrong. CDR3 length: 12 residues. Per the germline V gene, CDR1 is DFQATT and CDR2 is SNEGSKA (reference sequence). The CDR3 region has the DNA TGCAGTGCTACCGACGGGGACTACGAGCAGTACTTC. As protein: CSATDGDYEQYF.

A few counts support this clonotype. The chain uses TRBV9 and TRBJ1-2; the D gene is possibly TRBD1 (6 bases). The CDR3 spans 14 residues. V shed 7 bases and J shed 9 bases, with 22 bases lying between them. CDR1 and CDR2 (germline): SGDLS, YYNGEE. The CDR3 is CASDPEAGEGSYTF. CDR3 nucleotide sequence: TGTGCCAGCGACCCCGAGGCAGGGGAAGGGAGCTACACCTTC.

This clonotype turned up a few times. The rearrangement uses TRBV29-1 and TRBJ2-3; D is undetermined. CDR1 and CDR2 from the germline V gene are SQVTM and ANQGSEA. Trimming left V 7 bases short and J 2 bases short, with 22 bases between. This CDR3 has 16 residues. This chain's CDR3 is CSAGERLIGFTDTQYF. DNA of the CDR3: TGCAGCGCTGGTGAAAGGTTGATTGGGTTCACAGATACGCAGTATTTT.

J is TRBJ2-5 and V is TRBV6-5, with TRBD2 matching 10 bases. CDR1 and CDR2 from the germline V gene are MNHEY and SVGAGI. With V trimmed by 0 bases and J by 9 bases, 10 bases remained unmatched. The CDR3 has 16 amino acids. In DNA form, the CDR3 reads TGTGCCAGCAGTTACTCACCGGCTAGCGGGAGTTCGGCCCAGTACTTC. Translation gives CASSYSPASGSSAQYF.

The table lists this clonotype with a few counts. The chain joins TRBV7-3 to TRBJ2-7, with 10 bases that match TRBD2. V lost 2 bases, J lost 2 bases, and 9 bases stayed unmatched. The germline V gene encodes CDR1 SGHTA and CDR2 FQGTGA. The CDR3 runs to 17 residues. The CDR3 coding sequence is TGTGCCAGCAGCTTATATGGAGCGGGAGGGAAAACCTACGAGCAGTACTTC. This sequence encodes CASSLYGAGGKTYEQYF. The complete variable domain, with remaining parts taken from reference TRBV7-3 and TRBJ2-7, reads GAGVSQTPSNKVTEKGKYVELRCDPISGHTALYWYRQSLGQGPEFLIYFQGTGAADDSGLPNDRFFAVRPEGSVSTLKIQRTERGDSAVYLCASSLYGAGGKTYEQYFGPGTRLTVT.

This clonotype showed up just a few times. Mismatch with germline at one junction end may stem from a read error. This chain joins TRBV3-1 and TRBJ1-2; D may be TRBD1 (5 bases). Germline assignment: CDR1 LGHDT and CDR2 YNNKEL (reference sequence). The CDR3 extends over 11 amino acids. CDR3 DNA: TGTGCCAGCGGCCAAAGGGGTGGCTACACCTTC. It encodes CASGQRGGYTF.

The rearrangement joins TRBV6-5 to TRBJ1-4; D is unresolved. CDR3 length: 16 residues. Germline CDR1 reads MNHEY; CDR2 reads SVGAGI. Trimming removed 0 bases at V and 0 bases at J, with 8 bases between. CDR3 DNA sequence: TGTGCCAGCAGTTACTCCATACACACAACTAATGAAAAACTGTTTTTT. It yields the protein CASSYSIHTTNEKLFF.

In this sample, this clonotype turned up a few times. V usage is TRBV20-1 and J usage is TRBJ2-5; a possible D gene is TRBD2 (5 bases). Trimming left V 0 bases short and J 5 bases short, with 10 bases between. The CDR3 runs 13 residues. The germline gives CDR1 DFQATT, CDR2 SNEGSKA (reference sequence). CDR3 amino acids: CSARERVAETQYF. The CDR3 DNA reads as TGCAGTGCTAGAGAGCGGGTAGCGGAGACCCAGTACTTC.

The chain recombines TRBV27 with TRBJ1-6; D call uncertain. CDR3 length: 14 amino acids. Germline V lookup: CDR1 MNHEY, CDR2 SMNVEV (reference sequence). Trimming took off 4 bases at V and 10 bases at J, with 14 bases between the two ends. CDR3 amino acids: CASSYDGVYSPLHF. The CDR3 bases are TGTGCCAGCAGTTATGACGGGGTGTACTCACCCCTCCACTTT.

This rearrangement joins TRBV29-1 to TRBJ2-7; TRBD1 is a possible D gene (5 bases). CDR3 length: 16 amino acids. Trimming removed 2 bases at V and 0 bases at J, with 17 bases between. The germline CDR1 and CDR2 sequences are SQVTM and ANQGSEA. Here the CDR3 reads CSVESSTQGPSYEQYF. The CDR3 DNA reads TGCAGCGTTGAAAGTTCGACCCAGGGTCCCTCCTACGAGCAGTACTTC.

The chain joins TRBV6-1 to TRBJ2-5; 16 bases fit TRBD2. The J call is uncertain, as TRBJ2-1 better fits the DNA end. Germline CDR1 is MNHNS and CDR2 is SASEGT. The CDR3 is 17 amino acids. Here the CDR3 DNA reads TGTGCCAGCACTCGGTCCTTGGGACTAGCGGGAGGGGGTGAGCAGTTCTTC. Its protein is CASTRSLGLAGGGEQFF.

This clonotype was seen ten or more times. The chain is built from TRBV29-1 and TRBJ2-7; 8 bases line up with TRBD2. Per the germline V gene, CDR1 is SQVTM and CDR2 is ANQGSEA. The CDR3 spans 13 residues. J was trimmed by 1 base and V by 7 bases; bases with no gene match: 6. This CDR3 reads CSAGGRVSYEQYF. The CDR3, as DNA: TGCAGCGCGGGGGGGCGGGTGTCCTACGAGCAGTACTTC.

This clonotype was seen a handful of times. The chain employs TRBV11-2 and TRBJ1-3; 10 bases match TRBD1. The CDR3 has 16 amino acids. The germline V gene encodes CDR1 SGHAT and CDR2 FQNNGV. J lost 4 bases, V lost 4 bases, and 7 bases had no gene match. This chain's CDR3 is CASSWRQGASGNTIYF. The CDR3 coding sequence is TGTGCCAGCAGCTGGAGACAGGGGGCAAGCGGAAACACCATATATTTT.

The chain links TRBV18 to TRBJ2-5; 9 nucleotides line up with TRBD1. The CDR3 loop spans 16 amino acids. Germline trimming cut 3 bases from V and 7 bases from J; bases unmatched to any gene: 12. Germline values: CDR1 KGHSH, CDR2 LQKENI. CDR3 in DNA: TGTGCCAGCTCACCGGGGACAGGGTCCAGTAAAGGGACCCAGTACTTC. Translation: CASSPGTGSSKGTQYF. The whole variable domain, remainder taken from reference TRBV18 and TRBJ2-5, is NAGVMQNPRHLVRRRGQEARLRCSPMKGHSHVYWYRQLPEEGLKFMVYLQKENIIDESGMPKERFSAEFPKEGPSILRIQQVVRGDSAAYFCASSPGTGSSKGTQYFGPGTRLLVL.

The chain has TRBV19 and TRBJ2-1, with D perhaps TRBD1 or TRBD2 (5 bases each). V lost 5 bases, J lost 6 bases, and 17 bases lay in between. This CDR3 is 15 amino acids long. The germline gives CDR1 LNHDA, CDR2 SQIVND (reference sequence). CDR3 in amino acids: CASSPSGTLGNEQFF. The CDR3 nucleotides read TGTGCCAGTAGTCCCTCGGGGACCCTTGGCAATGAGCAGTTCTTC.

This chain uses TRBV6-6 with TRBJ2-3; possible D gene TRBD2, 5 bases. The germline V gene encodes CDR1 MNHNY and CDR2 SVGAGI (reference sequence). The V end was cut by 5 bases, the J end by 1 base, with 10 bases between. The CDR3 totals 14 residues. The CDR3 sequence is CASSRVRGTDTQYF. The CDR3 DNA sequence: TGTGCCAGCAGTAGGGTGAGGGGCACAGATACGCAGTATTTT.

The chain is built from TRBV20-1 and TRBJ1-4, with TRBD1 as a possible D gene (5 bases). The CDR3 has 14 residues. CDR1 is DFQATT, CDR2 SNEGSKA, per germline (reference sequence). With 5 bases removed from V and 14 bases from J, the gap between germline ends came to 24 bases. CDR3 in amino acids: CSALQAGSDRRLFF. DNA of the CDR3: TGCAGTGCTCTACAGGCCGGGAGTGATCGTAGGCTGTTTTTT.

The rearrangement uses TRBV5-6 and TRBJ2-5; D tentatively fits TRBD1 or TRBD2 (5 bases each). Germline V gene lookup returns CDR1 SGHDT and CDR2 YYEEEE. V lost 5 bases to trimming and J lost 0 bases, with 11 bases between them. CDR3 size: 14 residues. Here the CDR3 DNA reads TGTGCCAGCAGTTCCGGGGCATACCAAGAGACCCAGTACTTC. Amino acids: CASSSGAYQETQYF.

CDR3 sequence (DNA): TGCAGTGCTAGAGGGGAAGGGAAGGGAATCTACGAGCAGTACTTC. It specifies CSARGEGKGIYEQYF. The J gene is TRBJ2-7, the V gene TRBV20-1; D not resolved. This CDR3 has 15 amino acids. V was clipped by 1 base and J by 3 bases, with 16 bases between them. Germline CDR1 reads DFQATT; CDR2 reads SNEGSKA (reference sequence).

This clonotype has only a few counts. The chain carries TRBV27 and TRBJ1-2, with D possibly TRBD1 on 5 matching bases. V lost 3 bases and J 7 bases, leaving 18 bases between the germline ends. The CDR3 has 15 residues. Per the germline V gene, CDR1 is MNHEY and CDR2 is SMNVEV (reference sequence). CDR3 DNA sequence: TGTGCCAGCAGTTTCGGGGCAGGTCCAGCCGGTGGCTACACCTTC. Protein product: CASSFGAGPAGGYTF.

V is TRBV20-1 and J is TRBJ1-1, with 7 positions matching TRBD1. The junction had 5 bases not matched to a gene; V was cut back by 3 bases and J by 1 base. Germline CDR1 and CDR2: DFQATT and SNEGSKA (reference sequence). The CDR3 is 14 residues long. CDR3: CSAREGAANTEAFF. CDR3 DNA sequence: TGCAGTGCTAGGGAGGGGGCAGCGAACACTGAAGCTTTCTTT.

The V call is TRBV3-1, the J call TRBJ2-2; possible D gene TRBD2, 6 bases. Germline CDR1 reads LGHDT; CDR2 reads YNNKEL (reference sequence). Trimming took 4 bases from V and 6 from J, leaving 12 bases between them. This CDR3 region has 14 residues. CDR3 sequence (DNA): TGTGCCAGCAGCCCAGGAGGGATTGCCGGGGAGCTGTTTTTT. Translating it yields CASSPGGIAGELFF.